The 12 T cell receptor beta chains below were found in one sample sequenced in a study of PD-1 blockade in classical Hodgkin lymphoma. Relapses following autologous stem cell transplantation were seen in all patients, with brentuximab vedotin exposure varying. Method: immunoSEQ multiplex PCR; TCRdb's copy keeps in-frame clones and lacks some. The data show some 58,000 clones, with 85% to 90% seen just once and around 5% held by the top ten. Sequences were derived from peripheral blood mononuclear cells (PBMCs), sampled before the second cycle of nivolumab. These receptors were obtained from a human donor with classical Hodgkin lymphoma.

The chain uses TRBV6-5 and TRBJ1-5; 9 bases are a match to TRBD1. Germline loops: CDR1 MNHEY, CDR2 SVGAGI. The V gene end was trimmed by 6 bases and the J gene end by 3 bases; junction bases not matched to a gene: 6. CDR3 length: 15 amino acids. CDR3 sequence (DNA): TGTGCCAGCAGAACAGGGGGCGCAAACAATCAGCCCCAGCATTTT. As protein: CASRTGGANNQPQHF.

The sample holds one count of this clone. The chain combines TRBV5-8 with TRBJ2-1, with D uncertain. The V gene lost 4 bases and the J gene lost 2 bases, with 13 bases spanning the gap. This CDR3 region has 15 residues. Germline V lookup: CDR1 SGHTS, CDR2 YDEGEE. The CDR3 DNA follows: TGTGCCAGCAGCGGCGTCGGGCTAGCCTACAATGAGCAGTTCTTC. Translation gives CASSGVGLAYNEQFF. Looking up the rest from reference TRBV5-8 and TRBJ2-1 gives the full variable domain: EAGVTQSPTHLIKTRGQQATLRCSPISGHTSVYWYQQALGLGLQFLLWYDEGEERNRGNFPPRFSGRQFPNYSSELNVNALELEDSALYLCASSGVGLAYNEQFFGPGTRLTVL.

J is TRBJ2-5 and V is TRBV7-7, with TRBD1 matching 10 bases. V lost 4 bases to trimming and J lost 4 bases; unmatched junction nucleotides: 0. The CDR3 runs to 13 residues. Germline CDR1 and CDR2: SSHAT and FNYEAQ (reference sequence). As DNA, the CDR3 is TGTGCCAGCAGCTGGGACAGGGGAGAGACCCAGTACTTC. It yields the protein CASSWDRGETQYF.

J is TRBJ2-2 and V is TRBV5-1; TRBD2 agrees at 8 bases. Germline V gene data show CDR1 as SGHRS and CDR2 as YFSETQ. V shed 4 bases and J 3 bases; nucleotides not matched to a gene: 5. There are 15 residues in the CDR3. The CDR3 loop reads CASSNTGRDTGELFF. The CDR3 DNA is TGCGCCAGCAGCAACACCGGGAGGGACACCGGGGAGCTGTTTTTT.

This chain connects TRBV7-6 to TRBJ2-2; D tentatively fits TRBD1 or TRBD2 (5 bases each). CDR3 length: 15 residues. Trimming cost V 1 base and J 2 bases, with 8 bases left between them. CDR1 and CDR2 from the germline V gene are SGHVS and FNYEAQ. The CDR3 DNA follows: TGTGCCAGCAGCTTAGAGGGGAGAAACACCGGGGAGCTGTTTTTT. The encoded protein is CASSLEGRNTGELFF.

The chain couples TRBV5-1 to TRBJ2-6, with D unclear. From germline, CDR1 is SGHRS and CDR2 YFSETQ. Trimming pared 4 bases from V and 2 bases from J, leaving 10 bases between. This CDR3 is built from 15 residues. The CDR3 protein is CASSPRLPGANVLTF. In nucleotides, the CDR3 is TGCGCCAGCAGCCCGAGATTACCTGGGGCCAACGTCCTGACTTTC.

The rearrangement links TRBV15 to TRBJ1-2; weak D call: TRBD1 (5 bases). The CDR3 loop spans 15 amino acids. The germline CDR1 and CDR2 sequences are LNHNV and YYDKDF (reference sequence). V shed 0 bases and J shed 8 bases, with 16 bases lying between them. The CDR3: CATSRERAQVKGYTF. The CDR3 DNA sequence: TGTGCCACCAGCAGAGAGAGGGCACAGGTGAAAGGCTACACCTTC.

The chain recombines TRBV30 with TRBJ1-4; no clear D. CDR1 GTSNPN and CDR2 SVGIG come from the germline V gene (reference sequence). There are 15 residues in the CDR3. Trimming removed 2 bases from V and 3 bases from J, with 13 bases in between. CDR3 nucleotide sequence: TGTGCCTGGAGTCTATGGGCCTACTCTAATGAAAAACTGTTTTTT. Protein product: CAWSLWAYSNEKLFF.

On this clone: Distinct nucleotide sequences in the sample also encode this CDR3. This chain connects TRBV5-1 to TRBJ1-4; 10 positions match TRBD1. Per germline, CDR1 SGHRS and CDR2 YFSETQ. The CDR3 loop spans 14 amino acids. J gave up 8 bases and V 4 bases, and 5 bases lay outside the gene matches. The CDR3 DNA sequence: TGCGCCAGCAGCCCGACAGGGGGCGGCGAAAAACTGTTTTTT. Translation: CASSPTGGGEKLFF.

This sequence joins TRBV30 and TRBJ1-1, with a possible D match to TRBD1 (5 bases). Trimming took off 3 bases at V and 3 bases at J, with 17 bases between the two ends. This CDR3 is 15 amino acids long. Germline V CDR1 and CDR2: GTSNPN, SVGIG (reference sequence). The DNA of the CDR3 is TGTGCCTGGAGATCTCCGGGGAGGGGCTACACTGAAGCTTTCTTT. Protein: CAWRSPGRGYTEAFF. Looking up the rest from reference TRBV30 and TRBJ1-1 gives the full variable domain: SQTIHQWPATLVQPVGSPLSLECTVEGTSNPNLYWYRQAAGRGLQLLFYSVGIGQISSEVPQNLSASRPQDRQFILSSKKLLLSDSGFYLCAWRSPGRGYTEAFFGQGTRLTVV.

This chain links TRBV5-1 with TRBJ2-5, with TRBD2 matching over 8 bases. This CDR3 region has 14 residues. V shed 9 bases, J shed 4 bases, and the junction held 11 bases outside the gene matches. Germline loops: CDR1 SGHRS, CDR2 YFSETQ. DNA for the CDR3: TGCGCCACCGGCCCTACCGGGGGGGGAGAGACCCAGTACTTC. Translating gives CATGPTGGGETQYF. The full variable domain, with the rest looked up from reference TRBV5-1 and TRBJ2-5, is KAGVTQTPRYLIKTRGQQVTLSCSPISGHRSVSWYQQTPGQGLQFLFEYFSETQRNKGNFPGRFSGRQFSNSRSEMNVSTLELGDSALYLCATGPTGGGETQYFGPGTRLLVL.

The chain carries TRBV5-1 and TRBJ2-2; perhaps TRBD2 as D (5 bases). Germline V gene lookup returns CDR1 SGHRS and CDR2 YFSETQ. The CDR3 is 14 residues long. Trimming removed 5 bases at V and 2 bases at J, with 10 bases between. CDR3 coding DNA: TGCGCCAGCAGTCCCAGCGGTAACACCGGGGAGCTGTTTTTT. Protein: CASSPSGNTGELFF.